The next 24 T cell receptor beta chains were all read from a single sample in a study of shared clonotypes between healthy human individuals. The assay was immunoSEQ multiplex PCR, and TCRdb's table has in-frame clones only and misses some. The sample lists approximately 2,300,000 clones, approximately 90% occurring once. The source material was naive CD4+ T cells from PBMCs. Documented subset: CD45RA+ positively selected. The receptors stem from a man younger than 35 in good health. Some clones in this sample may be carry-over from other donors' samples.

This CDR3 is CASSPRSADTIYF. In DNA form, the CDR3 reads TGTGCCAGCAGTCCCCGGAGCGCTGACACCATATATTTT. V is TRBV27 and J is TRBJ1-3; no firm D call. The length of the CDR3 is 13 residues. The germline CDR1 and CDR2 sequences are MNHEY and SMNVEV (reference sequence). Trimming cost V 5 bases and J 8 bases, with 13 bases left between them.

V and J are TRBV2 and TRBJ2-2; D is undetermined. CDR1 and CDR2 from the germline V gene are SNHLY and FYNNEI. V was trimmed by 7 bases and J by 4 bases, leaving 13 bases between them. This CDR3 is built from 14 residues. The CDR3 DNA reads as TGTGCCAGCATCGGTCCCCGGGCCACCGGGGAGCTGTTTTTT. Translation gives CASIGPRATGELFF.

V usage is TRBV10-2 and J usage is TRBJ2-5; D is ambiguous. The CDR3 loop spans 14 amino acids. The germline V and J ends were trimmed by 7 bases and 1 base, with 13 bases remaining between them. Germline assignment: CDR1 WSHSY and CDR2 SAAADI. The CDR3 protein is CASKFSPSQETQYF. The CDR3 nucleotides read TGCGCCAGCAAATTCTCCCCGAGCCAAGAGACCCAGTACTTC.

The chain combines TRBV18 with TRBJ2-1; TRBD2 agrees at 8 bases. V gave up 2 bases and J gave up 0 bases; unmatched junction bases: 6. CDR3 length equals 17 residues. Per the germline V gene, CDR1 is KGHSH and CDR2 is LQKENI. CDR3 nucleotide sequence: TGTGCCAGCTCACCAGTAGTGGCGGGGGGCTCCTACAATGAGCAGTTCTTC. Translation gives CASSPVVAGGSYNEQFF.

The rearrangement uses TRBV6-4 and TRBJ2-7; TRBD2 agrees at 16 bases. Germline V gene lookup returns CDR1 MRHNA and CDR2 SNTAGT. This CDR3 comprises 15 residues. The CDR3 nucleotides are TGTGCTGGGACTAGCGGGAGGGAGTGGTTCTACGAGCAGTACTTC. It yields the protein CAGTSGREWFYEQYF.

V gene TRBV2 combines with J gene TRBJ2-1; 13 bases are shared with TRBD2. This CDR3 region has 14 residues. CDR1 SNHLY and CDR2 FYNNEI come from the germline V gene. With V trimmed by 9 bases and J by 4 bases, 3 bases remained unmatched. The CDR3 DNA sequence: TGTGCCAGACAACTAGCGGGAGGGTACAATGAGCAGTTCTTC. This gives the protein CARQLAGGYNEQFF.

This chain joins TRBV15 and TRBJ2-3, with 12 nucleotides matching TRBD2. Germline CDR1 is LNHNV and CDR2 is YYDKDF (reference sequence). Trimming took 2 bases from V and 5 from J; bases not matched to a gene: 2. The length of the CDR3 is 15 residues. As DNA, the CDR3 is TGTGCCACCAGCAGACGGGGACTAGCGGGAGATACGCAGTATTTT. Protein product: CATSRRGLAGDTQYF.

The gene calls are TRBV28 and TRBJ1-1; perhaps TRBD1 as D (6 bases). The V gene's germline CDR1 is MDHEN and CDR2 SYDVKM. The CDR3 length is 14 residues. With 6 bases removed from V and 4 bases from J, the gap between germline ends came to 15 bases. CDR3 amino acids: CASRPPGASTEAFF. The CDR3 DNA sequence: TGTGCCAGCAGACCACCGGGGGCGAGCACTGAAGCTTTCTTT.

The gene calls are TRBV29-1 and TRBJ2-7; D remains unclear. This CDR3 is 11 amino acids long. Germline assignment: CDR1 SQVTM and CDR2 ANQGSEA. V gave up 4 bases and J gave up 3 bases, with 7 bases separating them. CDR3 in amino acids: CSVGSFYEQYF. The DNA of the CDR3 is TGCAGCGTTGGTAGTTTCTACGAGCAGTACTTC.

This chain joins TRBV7-9 and TRBJ2-2; D is unresolved. From germline, CDR1 is SEHNR and CDR2 FQNEAQ (reference sequence). V gave up 9 bases and J gave up 4 bases, with 12 bases separating them. The CDR3 runs to 13 residues. CDR3 DNA: TGTGCCAGTGTACAGCCGGGCACCGGGGAGCTGTTTTTT. It specifies CASVQPGTGELFF. The full variable domain, its missing parts supplied by reference TRBV7-9 and TRBJ2-2, is DTGVSQNPRHKITKRGQNVTFRCDPISEHNRLYWYRQTLGQGPEFLTYFQNEAQLEKSRLLSDRFSAERPKGSFSTLEIQRTEQGDSAMYLCASVQPGTGELFFGEGSRLTVL.

The chain recombines TRBV28 with TRBJ1-4, with a tentative D call TRBD1 (5 bases). The CDR3 extends over 16 amino acids. V lost 6 bases and J 2 bases, leaving 16 bases between the germline ends. CDR1 is MDHEN and CDR2 is SYDVKM in the germline V gene. CDR3: CASSQWDVATNEKLFF. The DNA for the CDR3 is TGTGCCAGCAGCCAGTGGGACGTTGCGACTAATGAAAAACTGTTTTTT.

J is TRBJ2-7 and V is TRBV5-6; D possibly matches TRBD1 or TRBD2 (6 bases each). Trimming took 1 base from V and 3 from J, leaving 8 bases between them. CDR1 and CDR2 (germline): SGHDT, YYEEEE. The CDR3 length is 13 residues. The CDR3 here is CASSLRGVYEQYF. The DNA for the CDR3 is TGTGCCAGCAGCTTGAGGGGGGTCTACGAGCAGTACTTC. Using reference TRBV5-6 and TRBJ2-7 for the parts outside the CDR3, the full variable domain is DAGVTQSPTHLIKTRGQQVTLRCSPKSGHDTVSWYQQALGQGPQFIFQYYEEEERQRGNFPDRFSGHQFPNYSSELNVNALLLGDSALYLCASSLRGVYEQYFGPGTRLTVT.

This clone has a handful of counts. This chain connects TRBV11-2 to TRBJ1-5, with no clear D. This CDR3 contains 13 residues. Germline lookup yields CDR1 SGHAT and CDR2 FQNNGV. Deletions cut 3 bases from V and 5 bases from J, with 8 bases between. In nucleotides, the CDR3 is TGTGCCAGCAGCTTCCGGGAGTATCAGCCCCAGCATTTT. It specifies CASSFREYQPQHF. The whole variable domain, remainder taken from reference TRBV11-2 and TRBJ1-5, is EAGVAQSPRYKIIEKRQSVAFWCNPISGHATLYWYQQILGQGPKLLIQFQNNGVVDDSQLPKDRFSAERLKGVDSTLKIQPAKLEDSAVYLCASSFREYQPQHFGDGTRLSIL.

The V gene is TRBV7-2, the J gene TRBJ2-7; TRBD2 matches 10 bases. Germline trimming cut 5 bases from V and 3 bases from J; bases unmatched to any gene: 4. The CDR3 runs 14 residues. Germline values: CDR1 SGHTA, CDR2 FQGNSA. The chain's CDR3 is CASSRTSGYYEQYF. The CDR3 DNA follows: TGTGCCAGCAGCCGGACTAGCGGCTACTACGAGCAGTACTTC.

This clone was counted between two and nine times. The rearrangement uses TRBV28 and TRBJ1-5; D might be TRBD1 (5 bases). Trimming pared 7 bases from V and 0 bases from J, leaving 16 bases between. Germline-derived CDR1 and CDR2 are MDHEN and SYDVKM. The CDR3 contains 16 residues. The DNA for the CDR3 is TGTGCCAGCATTTCGGGGGGTTCCCTTAGCAATCAGCCCCAGCATTTT. As protein: CASISGGSLSNQPQHF.

V gene TRBV28 combines with J gene TRBJ1-2; D remains unclear. CDR3 size: 14 residues. CDR1 and CDR2 from the germline V gene are MDHEN and SYDVKM. V was trimmed by 7 bases and J by 0 bases, leaving 12 bases between them. CDR3 region: CASTPREPNYGYTF. For the CDR3, the DNA is TGTGCCAGCACCCCTCGGGAGCCTAACTATGGCTACACCTTC.

Turning to this clone: The sample contains more than one DNA sequence encoding this CDR3. This chain connects TRBV2 to TRBJ2-5, with 11 nucleotides matching TRBD2. Germline V gene data show CDR1 as SNHLY and CDR2 as FYNNEI. V shed 8 bases and J 4 bases; nucleotides not matched to a gene: 3. This CDR3 has 13 amino acids. CDR3 amino acids: CASGTSGRETQYF. Written as DNA, the CDR3 is TGTGCCAGCGGGACTAGCGGACGAGAGACCCAGTACTTC.

The chain recombines TRBV29-1 with TRBJ1-2; D may be TRBD1 (5 bases). The length of the CDR3 is 13 residues. The ends were cut back, 4 bases at V and 0 bases at J, with 9 bases in the middle. CDR1 SQVTM and CDR2 ANQGSEA come from the germline V gene. In DNA, the CDR3 is TGCAGCGTTGCGGCGACAGCTAACTATGGCTACACCTTC. Amino acid sequence: CSVAATANYGYTF.

The V call is TRBV5-3, the J call TRBJ2-7; TRBD1 agrees at 7 bases. TRBV5-3 counts as an open reading frame of uncertain function. The CDR3 loop spans 17 amino acids. With 0 bases clipped from V and 2 bases from J, the junction kept 11 bases outside the gene matches. This chain's CDR3 is CARSLGGQKGNPYEQYF. The CDR3 DNA reads TGTGCCAGAAGCTTGGGGGGACAGAAGGGTAACCCCTACGAGCAGTACTTC.

The rearrangement joins TRBV6-5 to TRBJ1-2; 7 nucleotides align to TRBD1. Germline V gene data show CDR1 as MNHEY and CDR2 as SVGAGI. The CDR3 loop spans 14 amino acids. Trimming at V came to 7 bases and at J to 8 bases, leaving 13 bases not matched to a gene. The CDR3 loop reads CASNPRIDRAGYTF. The CDR3, as DNA: TGTGCCAGCAACCCCCGCATCGACAGGGCCGGCTACACCTTC.

The chain carries TRBV2 and TRBJ1-5; D ambiguous. CDR3 size: 12 residues. Per germline, CDR1 SNHLY and CDR2 FYNNEI. Trimming cost V 5 bases and J 1 base, with 3 bases left between them. CDR3 sequence reads: CASSISNQPQHF. The CDR3, as DNA: TGTGCCAGCAGTATCAGCAATCAGCCCCAGCATTTT. Based on the CDR3 plus reference TRBV2 and TRBJ1-5, the full variable domain is EPEVTQTPSHQVTQMGQEVILRCVPISNHLYFYWYRQILGQKVEFLVSFYNNEISEKSEIFDDQFSVERPDGSNFTLKIRSTKLEDSAMYFCASSISNQPQHFGDGTRLSIL.

The CDR3 DNA reads as TGTGCCAGCAGCTTGGGCGGGAGGGGCTACAATGAGCAGTTCTTC. Translated: CASSLGGRGYNEQFF. The chain couples TRBV7-3 to TRBJ2-1, with 9 nucleotides matching TRBD2. From germline, CDR1 is SGHTA and CDR2 FQGTGA. This CDR3 is 15 amino acids long. V shed 3 bases and J 3 bases; nucleotides not matched to a gene: 3. Drawing the rest from reference TRBV7-3 and TRBJ2-1, the complete variable domain is GAGVSQTPSNKVTEKGKYVELRCDPISGHTALYWYRQSLGQGPEFLIYFQGTGAADDSGLPNDRFFAVRPEGSVSTLKIQRTERGDSAVYLCASSLGGRGYNEQFFGPGTRLTVL.

This clone turned up a few times. V is TRBV29-1 and J is TRBJ1-1, with D possibly being TRBD1 (6 bases). The V end was cut by 7 bases, the J end by 1 base, with 10 bases between. This CDR3 comprises 12 residues. Germline-derived CDR1 and CDR2 are SQVTM and ANQGSEA. CDR3 loop: CSGNRENTEAFF. The CDR3 nucleotides are TGCAGCGGAAACAGGGAGAACACTGAAGCTTTCTTT.

J is TRBJ2-7 and V is TRBV14; D remains ambiguous. V shed 0 bases and J shed 7 bases, with 10 bases lying between them. CDR3 length: 13 amino acids. Per germline, CDR1 SGHDN and CDR2 FVKESK. The CDR3 DNA reads TGTGCCAGCAGCCAAGATCTACTCATTGAGCAGTACTTC. Translated, it gives CASSQDLLIEQYF.